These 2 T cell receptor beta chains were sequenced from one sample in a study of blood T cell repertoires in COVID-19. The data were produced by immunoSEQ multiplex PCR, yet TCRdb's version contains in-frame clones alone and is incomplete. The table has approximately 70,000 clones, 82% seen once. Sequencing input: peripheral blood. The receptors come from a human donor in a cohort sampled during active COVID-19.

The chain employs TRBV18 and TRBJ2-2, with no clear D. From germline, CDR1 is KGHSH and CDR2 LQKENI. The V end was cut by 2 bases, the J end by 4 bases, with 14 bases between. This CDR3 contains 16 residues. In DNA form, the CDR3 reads TGTGCCAGCTCACCATTTGCAGGCTCTGGCACCGGGGAGCTGTTTTTT. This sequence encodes CASSPFAGSGTGELFF.

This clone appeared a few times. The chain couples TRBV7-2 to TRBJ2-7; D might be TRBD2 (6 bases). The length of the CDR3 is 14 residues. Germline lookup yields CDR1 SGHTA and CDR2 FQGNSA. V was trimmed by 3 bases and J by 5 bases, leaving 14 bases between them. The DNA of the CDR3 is TGTGCCAGCAGCTTGCGACTAGTTCGCGACGAGCAGTACTTC. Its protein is CASSLRLVRDEQYF.